This TCR beta chain was retrieved from a study of cytomegalovirus exposure and HLA in healthy donors. This clone was seen a few times. The target antigen is unknown. The length of the CDR3 is 15 residues. The ends were cut back, 4 bases at V and 5 bases at J, with 18 bases in the middle. CDR1 and CDR2 from the germline V gene are SGHRS and YFSETQ. Primers for the PCR totalled 60 Vbeta and 13 Jbeta. Clones were read by immunoSEQ multiplex PCR, and TCRdb kept only the in-frame ones, dropping some. This table holds under 200,000 clones, less than 80% found once. Whole-study findings and limits: Segments of the TCR beta V type were, in most cases, productive about 87% or about 30% of the time in an earlier analysis. For cytomegalovirus status, the classifier reportedly gave diagnoses with high specificity and sensitivity. DRB1 showed the most TCR associations and HLA-C the fewest in a later analysis, as rates varied by HLA locus.

The J gene is TRBJ1-1, the V gene TRBV5-1; a possible D gene is TRBD1 (6 bases). This sequence was found in a woman between 35 and 50 years old in good health and CMV-seronegative. Sequencing was done on a sample of PBMCs. The chain's CDR3 is CASSLLGGLGTEAFF. CDR3 DNA: TGCGCCAGCAGCCTATTGGGGGGGCTCGGGACTGAAGCTTTCTTT.